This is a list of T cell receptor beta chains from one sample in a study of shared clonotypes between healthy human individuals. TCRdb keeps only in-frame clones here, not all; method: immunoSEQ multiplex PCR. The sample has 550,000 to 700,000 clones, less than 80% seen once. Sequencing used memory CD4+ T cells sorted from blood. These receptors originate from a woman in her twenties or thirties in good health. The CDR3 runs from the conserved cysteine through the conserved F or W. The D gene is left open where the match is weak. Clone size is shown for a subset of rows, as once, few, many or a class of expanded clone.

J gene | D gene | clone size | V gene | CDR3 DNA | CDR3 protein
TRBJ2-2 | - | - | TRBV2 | TGTGCCAGCAGTAAGGGGACTCGGGGCGGGGAGCTGTTTTTT | CASSKGTRGGELFF
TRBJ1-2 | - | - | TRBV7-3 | TGTGCCAGCAGCTCCCCAAACAGCTATGGCTACACCTTC | CASSSPNSYGYTF
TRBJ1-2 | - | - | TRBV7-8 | TGTGCCAGCAGCTTAGCTGGCGACACTATGATCTATGGCTACACCTTC | CASSLAGDTMIYGYTF
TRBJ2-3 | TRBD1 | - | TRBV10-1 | TGCGCCAGCAGTGGACAGGGAAGCACAGATACGCAGTATTTT | CASSGQGSTDTQYF
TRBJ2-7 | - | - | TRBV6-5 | TGTGCCAGCAGTTTAGGATCAGACGGGGACGAGCAGTACTTC | CASSLGSDGDEQYF
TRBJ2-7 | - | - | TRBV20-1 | TGCAGTGCTAGGGTCTCTAAAGAGCAGTACTTC | CSARVSKEQYF
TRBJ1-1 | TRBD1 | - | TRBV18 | TGTGCCAGCTCACCGCAGGGGGGAGGGAACACTGAAGCTTTCTTT | CASSPQGGGNTEAFF
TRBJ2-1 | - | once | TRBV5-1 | TGCGCCAGCAGCTTGTCGACTGGCGATGAGCAGTTCTTC | CASSLSTGDEQFF
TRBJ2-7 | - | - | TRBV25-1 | TGTGCCAGTAAGGACAGCCAGACCTTACAGTACTTC | CASKDSQTLQYF
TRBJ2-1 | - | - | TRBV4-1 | TGCGCCAGCAGCCAAGATGTGGGAGCGGATGCCTACAATGAGCAGTTCTTC | CASSQDVGADAYNEQFF
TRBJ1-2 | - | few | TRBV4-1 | TGCGCCAGCAGCCAAGACGTGACTTATGGCTACACCTTC | CASSQDVTYGYTF
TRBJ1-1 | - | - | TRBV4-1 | TGCGCCAGCAAGGGTTGGAGCACTGAAGCTTTCTTT | CASKGWSTEAFF
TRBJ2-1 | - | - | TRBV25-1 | TGTGCCAGCACCGGGCTCAGAGTAGACAATGAGCAGTTCTTC | CASTGLRVDNEQFF
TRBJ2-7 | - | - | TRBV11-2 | TGTGCCAGCAGCTTAGGACGAGAAGGTTATGGCGAGCAGTACTTC | CASSLGREGYGEQYF
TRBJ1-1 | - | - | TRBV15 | TGTGCCACCAGCAGAGATGAGGTGTGGGGGGCGAACACTGAAGCTTTCTTT | CATSRDEVWGANTEAFF
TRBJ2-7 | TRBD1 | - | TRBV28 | TGTGCCAGCAGCGATACGACAGGGATCCCCCACGAGCAGTACTTC | CASSDTTGIPHEQYF
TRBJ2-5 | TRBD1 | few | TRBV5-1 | TGCGCCAGCAGCTTGGGTGACAGGGATCGGGAGACCCAGTACTTC | CASSLGDRDRETQYF
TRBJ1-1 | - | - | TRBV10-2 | TGCGCCAGCAGTGAACCGGGGTTGAACACTGAAGCTTTCTTT | CASSEPGLNTEAFF
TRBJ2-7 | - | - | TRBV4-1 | TGCGCCAGCAGGAACTTTGACAGGGAGGCCTACGAGCAGTACTTC | CASRNFDREAYEQYF
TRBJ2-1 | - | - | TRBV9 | TGTGCCAGCAGCGTAGCTCTTGAGCGGGAGCAGTTCTTC | CASSVALEREQFF
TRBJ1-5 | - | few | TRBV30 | TGTGCCTGGAGTGTAAGGGGGGCTCAGCCCCAGCATTTT | CAWSVRGAQPQHF
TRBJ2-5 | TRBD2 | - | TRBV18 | TGTGCCAGCTCACCAGGACTAGAAGAGACCCAGTACTTC | CASSPGLEETQYF
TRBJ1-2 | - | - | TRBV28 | TGTGCCAGCACCCCCGGGGGGGGTGCTAACTATGGCTACACCTTC | CASTPGGGANYGYTF
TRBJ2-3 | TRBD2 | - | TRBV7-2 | TGTGCCAGCAGCTTAAACAGCGGGAACACAGATACGCAGTATTTT | CASSLNSGNTDTQYF
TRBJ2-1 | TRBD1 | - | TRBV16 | TGTGCCAGCAGCAAAACAATCGGGACAGTTAACAATGAGCAGTTCTTC | CASSKTIGTVNNEQFF
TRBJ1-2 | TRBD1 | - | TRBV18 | TGTGCCAGCTCACCACAGGGACAGGGGGCGAGACCTAACTATGGCTACACCTTC | CASSPQGQGARPNYGYTF
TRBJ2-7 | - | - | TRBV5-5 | TGTGCCAGCAGCTTTCGTGGGACGTCGGGCCTTGAGCAGTACTTC | CASSFRGTSGLEQYF
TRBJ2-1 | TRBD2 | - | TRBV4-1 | TGCGCCAGCAGCCAAGGGCTGACTAGCGGGACCTACAATGAGCAGTTCTTC | CASSQGLTSGTYNEQFF
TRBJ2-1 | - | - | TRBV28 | TGTGCCAGCATAAAGTTTTCCCACAATGAGCAGTTCTTC | CASIKFSHNEQFF
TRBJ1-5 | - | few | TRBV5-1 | TGCGCCAGCAGCTTGGACGGAACACAGATCAATGAGCCCCAGCATTTT | CASSLDGTQINEPQHF
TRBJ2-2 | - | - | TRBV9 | TGTGCCAGCAGCGTAGGGAGGGCCCGGGGCAGGGGCGGCGGGGAGCTGTTTTTT | CASSVGRARGRGGGELFF